What follows are 19 T cell receptor beta chains derived from one specimen sequenced in a study of blood T cell repertoires in COVID-19. Here immunoSEQ multiplex PCR was the method, and the copy in TCRdb shows in-frame clones only, minus some. The sample includes over 100,000 clones, less than 90% seen only once; the top ten take 15% to 20%. The specimen was peripheral blood. Every receptor here comes from a woman aged 55-70 years with acute or convalescent COVID-19.

The chain links TRBV5-4 to TRBJ1-2, with TRBD1 identical over 8 bases. Germline assignment: CDR1 SGHNT and CDR2 YYREEE (reference sequence). V gave up 2 bases and J gave up 3 bases; unmatched junction bases: 6. This CDR3 spans 15 amino acids. The CDR3 region is CASSFGAGGDYGYTF. The CDR3 DNA reads TGTGCCAGCAGCTTCGGCGCAGGGGGCGACTATGGCTACACCTTC. The full variable domain, rest sourced from reference TRBV5-4 and TRBJ1-2, is ETGVTQSPTHLIKTRGQQVTLRCSSQSGHNTVSWYQQALGQGPQFIFQYYREEENGRGNFPPRFSGLQFPNYSSELNVNALELDDSALYLCASSFGAGGDYGYTFGSGTRLTVV.

The V gene is TRBV10-3, the J gene TRBJ2-3, with a weak D call TRBD2 (6 bases). The germline gives CDR1 ENHRY, CDR2 SYGVKD. This CDR3 contains 14 residues. Trimming removed 6 bases from V and 1 base from J, with 11 bases in between. The CDR3 region is CAIRAERGTDTQYF. The CDR3 DNA reads as TGTGCCATCAGAGCCGAGCGGGGCACAGATACGCAGTATTTT.

About this clone: The same CDR3 can be traced to other DNA sequences in this sample. The rearrangement uses TRBV28 and TRBJ2-7; D is unresolved. CDR3 length equals 12 residues. Between the trimmed V and J ends, which lost 1 base and 4 bases, there was a span of 5 bases. Germline lookup yields CDR1 MDHEN and CDR2 SYDVKM. The CDR3 DNA reads as TGTGCCAGCAGTTTATCGGGTTACGAGCAGTACTTC. This gives the protein CASSLSGYEQYF.

V gene TRBV30 combines with J gene TRBJ1-5; no definite D call. The germline CDR1 and CDR2 sequences are GTSNPN and SVGIG (reference sequence). The CDR3 is 14 residues long. V lost 0 bases and J lost 1, with 7 bases in between. The CDR3 nucleotides are TGTGCCTGGAGTGTACTCCGAAGCAATCAGCCCCAGCATTTT. Its protein is CAWSVLRSNQPQHF.

This clone was detected a few times. V and J are TRBV28 and TRBJ1-6; 9 bases map to TRBD1. The CDR3 has 17 residues. V shed 1 base, J shed 4 bases, and the junction held 5 bases outside the gene matches. Per germline, CDR1 MDHEN and CDR2 SYDVKM. CDR3 sequence: CASSLSTGGAYNSPLHF. The CDR3 DNA reads as TGTGCCAGCAGTTTATCTACAGGGGGCGCTTATAATTCACCCCTCCACTTT. The entire variable domain, with the rest obtained from reference TRBV28 and TRBJ1-6, is as follows: DVKVTQSSRYLVKRTGEKVFLECVQDMDHENMFWYRQDPGLGLRLIYFSYDVKMKEKGDIPEGYSVSREKKERFSLILESASTNQTSMYLCASSLSTGGAYNSPLHFGNGTRLTVT.

This clone was picked up one time. The V and J genes are TRBV5-4 and TRBJ1-2, with a weak D call TRBD1 (5 bases). The germline V and J ends were trimmed by 3 bases and 3 bases, with 15 bases remaining between them. The CDR3 length is 15 residues. Germline V gives CDR1 SGHNT, CDR2 YYREEE (reference sequence). CDR3 loop: CASSSKAGPDYGYTF. The CDR3 region has the DNA TGTGCCAGCAGCTCCAAGGCGGGACCCGACTATGGCTACACCTTC.

CDR3 protein: CAWSVGTSGGPAQETQYF. The DNA of the CDR3 is TGTGCCTGGAGTGTCGGGACTAGCGGGGGCCCGGCCCAAGAGACCCAGTACTTC. The chain links TRBV30 to TRBJ2-5; 14 positions agree with TRBD2. The CDR3 sequence is 18 residues long. The V gene end was trimmed by 0 bases and the J gene end by 1 base; junction bases not matched to a gene: 7. The germline V gene encodes CDR1 GTSNPN and CDR2 SVGIG (reference sequence).

The V and J genes are TRBV5-1 and TRBJ1-1; weak D call: TRBD1 (5 bases). The CDR3 extends over 15 amino acids. V was cut by 5 bases and J by 1 base, with 15 bases left in between. The germline V gene has CDR1 SGHRS and CDR2 YFSETQ. The CDR3 DNA follows: TGCGCCAGCAGGTGGGACTTTACAGAGAACACTGAAGCTTTCTTT. Translation: CASRWDFTENTEAFF.

This clone has a single count. The chain links TRBV14 to TRBJ2-1; a weak D match, TRBD1 (6 bases). Germline V gives CDR1 SGHDN, CDR2 FVKESK. Trimming shortened V by 4 bases and J by 3 bases, and 13 bases separated the two germline ends. The length of the CDR3 is 15 residues. The chain's CDR3 is CASSRLTGIYNEQFF. CDR3 DNA: TGTGCCAGCAGCCGATTAACAGGGATCTACAATGAGCAGTTCTTC.

The V and J genes are TRBV3-1 (or the pseudogene TRBV3-2) and TRBJ1-2; D perhaps matches TRBD1 (5 bases). The CDR3 covers 13 residues. The V gene's germline CDR1 is LGHDT and CDR2 YNNKEL (reference sequence). V was cut by 1 base and J by 4 bases, with 7 bases left in between. As DNA, the CDR3 is TGTGCCAGCAGCCAAGCAGGGCCCTATGGCTACACCTTC. It is translated as CASSQAGPYGYTF.

The rearrangement links TRBV15 to TRBJ1-4, with 10 bases lining up with TRBD1. The CDR3 is 15 amino acids. From germline, CDR1 is LNHNV and CDR2 YYDKDF (reference sequence). V was clipped by 3 bases and J by 5 bases; unmatched bases: 3. The CDR3 is CATSSGGQGNEKLFF. The CDR3 DNA reads as TGTGCCACCAGCAGTGGGGGACAGGGGAATGAAAAACTGTTTTTT.

The chain is built from TRBV7-2 and TRBJ1-1; maybe TRBD1 (5 bases). This CDR3 region has 14 residues. V lost 5 bases to trimming and J lost 6 bases, with 16 bases between them. Germline values: CDR1 SGHTA, CDR2 FQGNSA. The CDR3 DNA is TGTGCCAGCAGCCTAAACCAGGGACTTTCTGAAGCTTTCTTT. Translating gives CASSLNQGLSEAFF.

The chain recombines TRBV7-9 with TRBJ2-2, with TRBD1 matching over 8 bases. The CDR3 spans 16 residues. Losses at the gene ends were 6 bases for V and 7 bases for J; bases not matched to a gene: 13. Germline V gives CDR1 SEHNR, CDR2 FQNEAQ (reference sequence). The CDR3 sequence is CASSAGQGRVIGELFF. DNA of the CDR3: TGTGCCAGCAGTGCAGGACAGGGCCGGGTGATCGGGGAGCTGTTTTTT.

This chain joins TRBV3-1 (or the pseudogene TRBV3-2) and TRBJ2-2; TRBD1 is a possible D gene (5 bases). The V end was cut by 5 bases, the J end by 6 bases, with 16 bases between. The CDR3 is 15 residues long. CDR1 is LGHDT, CDR2 YNNKEL, per germline (reference sequence). CDR3 sequence: CASSFSRTRPGELFF. The CDR3 DNA reads as TGTGCCAGCAGCTTCTCCCGGACAAGGCCCGGGGAGCTGTTTTTT.

As DNA, the CDR3 is TGTGCCAGCAGCTTAAGTGGGAGGGAAAGCACTGAAGCTTTCTTT. It specifies CASSLSGRESTEAFF. This rearrangement joins TRBV11-2 to TRBJ1-1; the D is unclear. Trimming cost V 2 bases and J 4 bases, with 14 bases left between them. Germline CDR1 is SGHAT and CDR2 is FQNNGV. CDR3 length: 15 amino acids. The full variable domain, completed using reference TRBV11-2 and TRBJ1-1, is EAGVAQSPRYKIIEKRQSVAFWCNPISGHATLYWYQQILGQGPKLLIQFQNNGVVDDSQLPKDRFSAERLKGVDSTLKIQPAKLEDSAVYLCASSLSGRESTEAFFGQGTRLTVV.

The J gene is TRBJ1-3, the V gene TRBV3-1 (or the pseudogene TRBV3-2); TRBD1 matches at 8 bases. Germline V gene data show CDR1 as LGHDT and CDR2 as YNNKEL (reference sequence). The CDR3 length is 14 residues. Unmatched junction bases numbered 4, after V lost 7 bases and J lost 2 bases. The CDR3 reads CASTKTGAGNTIYF. CDR3 coding DNA: TGTGCCAGCACCAAGACAGGGGCTGGAAACACCATATATTTT.

Only a few counts were recorded for this clone. V is TRBV4-2 and J is TRBJ1-1; D call uncertain. CDR1 and CDR2 (germline): LGHNA, YNFKEQ. V shed 3 bases and J shed 1 base, with 9 bases lying between them. The CDR3 contains 14 residues. CDR3 DNA: TGTGCCAGCAGCCAGCACTCTAAGAACACTGAAGCTTTCTTT. Translating gives CASSQHSKNTEAFF.

The V and J genes are TRBV7-2 and TRBJ2-3, with 10 bases identical to TRBD1. The V gene end was trimmed by 5 bases and the J gene end by 4 bases; junction bases not matched to a gene: 3. The CDR3 has 14 amino acids. Per germline, CDR1 SGHTA and CDR2 FQGNSA. Written as DNA, the CDR3 is TGTGCCAGCAGCGCGACAGGGGGCCCAGATACGCAGTATTTT. Protein sequence: CASSATGGPDTQYF. Full variable domain (rest looked up from reference TRBV7-2 and TRBJ2-3): GAGVSQSPSNKVTEKGKDVELRCDPISGHTALYWYRQSLGQGLEFLIYFQGNSAPDKSGLPSDRFSAERTGGSVSTLTIQRTQQEDSAVYLCASSATGGPDTQYFGPGTRLTVL.

The rearrangement links TRBV5-6 to TRBJ2-2, with D possibly being TRBD1 (5 bases). The CDR3 covers 13 residues. The V end lost 0 bases, the J end lost 7 bases, and 7 bases lay between the germline ends. Germline V gives CDR1 SGHDT, CDR2 YYEEEE. The CDR3 DNA reads as TGTGCCAGCAGCTTGGAAGGGGTCGGGGAGCTGTTTTTT. This translates into CASSLEGVGELFF.